This T cell receptor (beta chain) was recorded in a study of early T cells in non-severe SARS-CoV-2 infection. This clonotype was counted only a few times. Unique molecular identifier tags were affixed to discrete cDNA molecules. From the 5' RACE reads, TCRdb called clonotypes with MiXCR, one entry per CDR3 protein. Here the sample spans approximately 65,000 distinct CDR3 sequences, more than 9% being singletons. The sequenced material came from whole blood. The TCR originated in an adult who was a healthcare worker with PCR-confirmed SARS-CoV-2 infection or an uninfected control (not recorded which).

The CDR3, as DNA: TGTGCCTGGAGTTCAGCTTCGAGTGGAAACACCATATATTTT. It translates to CAWSSASSGNTIYF. The chain uses TRBV30 and TRBJ1-3; the D is unclear. Germline V lookup: CDR1 GTSNPN, CDR2 SVGIG (reference sequence). The V end lost 2 bases, the J end lost 3 bases, and 11 bases lay between the germline ends. This CDR3 is 14 amino acids long.